This T cell receptor (beta chain) derives from a study of T cell changes during pregnancy in multiple sclerosis. Here immunoSEQ multiplex PCR was the method, and the copy in TCRdb shows in-frame clones only, minus some. The sample records fewer than 130,000 clones, approximately 89% being singletons. Deletions cut 3 bases from V and 5 bases from J, with 16 bases between. CDR1 and CDR2 from the germline V gene are GTSNPN and SVGIG (reference sequence). CDR3 length equals 15 residues. The sequence derives from a female donor with multiple sclerosis, enrolled in a pregnancy study. Sequencing was performed on peripheral blood, taken after pregnancy. The rearrangement links TRBV30 to TRBJ2-2; TRBD2 is a possible D gene (6 bases). CDR3 nucleotide sequence: TGTGCCTGGAGGTACGGAGGGTCAATAACCGGGGAGCTGTTTTTT. Translating gives CAWRYGGSITGELFF.